The subject of this entry is one T cell receptor (beta chain). This specimen comes from a study of T cell responses to AZD1222 COVID-19 vaccine. This CDR3 region has 16 residues. Germline V CDR1 and CDR2: MNHEY, SMNVEV (reference sequence). Trimming stripped 4 bases from V and 0 bases from J, with 14 bases between. Only in-frame clones appear in the TCRdb table, and some are missing; sequencing was by immunoSEQ multiplex PCR. The sample consists of 93,000 or so clones, about 90% of them appearing once. The sequence came from an adult in good health. Sequencing used peripheral blood, obtained on day 0 of AZD1222 vaccination. V usage is TRBV27 and J usage is TRBJ2-3; D gene ambiguous. The DNA for the CDR3 is TGTGCCAGCAGTTCCCCCTCGACCCCTAGCACAGATACGCAGTATTTT. The encoded protein is CASSSPSTPSTDTQYF.